This passage covers 2 T cell receptor beta chains from one sample sequenced in a study of CD8 T cells in ankylosing spondylitis. TCRdb reanalysed the 5' RACE reads using MiXCR and keeps one entry per CDR3 protein. The table includes 300,000 to 350,000 distinct CDR3 sequences, 20% to 25% detected once. The specimen was blood, either unsorted or a sorted T cell fraction (not recorded which). These receptors were collected from a female donor with ankylosing spondylitis or in good health (not recorded which).

Turning to this clonotype: Without the conserved terminal phenylalanine or tryptophan, this CDR3 likely stems from a read error. The rearrangement uses TRBV18 and TRBJ2-7; D is perhaps TRBD1 (6 bases). This CDR3 is built from 16 residues. Germline CDR1 and CDR2: KGHSH and LQKENI. V was trimmed by 2 bases and J by 9 bases, leaving 23 bases between them. The CDR3 DNA sequence: TGTGCCAGCTCACCAACCCAGGGGCCCCCTTCATTCGGGCAGTACTTA. It specifies CASSPTQGPPSFGQYL.

This clonotype occurred a few times. The gene calls are TRBV18 and TRBJ1-5; 7 bases fit TRBD1. J gave up 4 bases and V 5 bases, and 11 bases lay outside the gene matches. The CDR3 consists of 16 residues. CDR1 and CDR2 from the germline V gene are KGHSH and LQKENI. Written as DNA, the CDR3 is TGTGCCAGCTCATTCTCGGGACAGTCCTCGAATCAGCCCCAGCATTTT. This encodes CASSFSGQSSNQPQHF.